Listed here are 12 T cell receptor beta chains from one sample, sequenced in a study of identical twins. TCRdb reprocessed the 5' RACE reads with MiXCR, giving one entry per CDR3 protein. This sample carries roughly 540,000 distinct CDR3 sequences, under 25% of them seen once, and the ten largest clones take about 0.93%. Another study also made use of these data, one on T cells expressing NK-cell markers.

Sequencing was performed on CD4+ T cells sorted from blood. These receptors all stem from a woman aged 18-30 years in good health.

The chain has TRBV20-1 and TRBJ1-1, with TRBD1 identical over 7 bases. CDR3 length: 14 amino acids. Germline V gene lookup returns CDR1 DFQATT and CDR2 SNEGSKA (reference sequence). The ends lost 0 bases at V and 2 bases at J; junction bases unmatched: 3. DNA of the CDR3: TGCAGTGCTAGAGATCGGACAGGCAACACTGAAGCTTTCTTT. Its translation: CSARDRTGNTEAFF.

This clonotype was recorded a few times. The junction departs from the called germline gene at one end, perhaps through a read error. The chain carries TRBV7-7 and TRBJ2-2; no clear D gene. Germline lookup yields CDR1 SSHAT and CDR2 FNYEAQ (reference sequence). This CDR3 is built from 13 residues. CDR3 DNA sequence: TGTGCTAGCAGCTCGAGGTCCACCGGGGAGCTGTTTTTT. It is translated as CASSSRSTGELFF.

V usage is TRBV9 and J usage is TRBJ2-7; D is ambiguous. This CDR3 is 13 amino acids long. V lost 0 bases and J 3 bases, leaving 7 bases between the germline ends. Germline loops: CDR1 SGDLS, CDR2 YYNGEE. CDR3 amino acids: CASSVDPYYEQYF. The CDR3 region has the DNA TGTGCCAGCAGCGTAGACCCATACTACGAGCAGTACTTC.

This chain connects TRBV27 to TRBJ2-7; D remains ambiguous. Germline V gene data show CDR1 as MNHEY and CDR2 as SMNVEV (reference sequence). The CDR3 length is 14 residues. V lost 5 bases to trimming and J lost 2 bases, with 13 bases between them. The CDR3 region has the DNA TGTGCCAGCAGTCCAACCGGACGGACCTACGAGCAGTACTTC. Translation: CASSPTGRTYEQYF.

J is TRBJ2-1 and V is TRBV7-2; 10 bases are a match to TRBD2. The length of the CDR3 is 16 residues. The V segment lost 4 bases and the J segment 8 bases; nucleotides outside the gene matches: 11. CDR1 and CDR2 from the germline V gene are SGHTA and FQGNSA. The CDR3 reads CASSSPGLAVWDEQFF. Written as DNA, the CDR3 is TGTGCCAGCAGCTCCCCCGGACTAGCGGTGTGGGATGAGCAGTTCTTC.

This clonotype was detected only once. The rearrangement joins TRBV6-1 to TRBJ2-5; perhaps D is TRBD1 or TRBD2 (6 bases each). The CDR3 consists of 17 residues. CDR1 and CDR2 from the germline V gene are MNHNS and SASEGT. Trimming cost V 2 bases and J 2 bases, with 18 bases left between them. The CDR3 loop reads CASSELVFGGTQETQYF. CDR3 DNA sequence: TGTGCCAGCAGTGAACTAGTTTTTGGGGGGACACAAGAGACCCAGTACTTC.

The chain links TRBV5-1 to TRBJ2-2; 11 bases match TRBD1. Germline loops: CDR1 SGHRS, CDR2 YFSETQ. J was trimmed by 7 bases and V by 3 bases; bases with no gene match: 5. The CDR3 has 15 amino acids. CDR3 loop: CASSSGQGAFGELFF. CDR3 in DNA: TGCGCCAGCAGCTCAGGACAGGGGGCGTTCGGGGAGCTGTTTTTT.

For this clonotype: This sequence may be a read error, since a much larger clone differs from it by one base. The chain couples TRBV5-4 to TRBJ2-6; D not resolved. From germline, CDR1 is SGHNT and CDR2 YYREEE (reference sequence). V was cut by 0 bases and J by 0 bases, with 4 bases left in between. CDR3 length equals 15 residues. The CDR3 sequence is CASSLDNSGANVLTF. For the CDR3, the DNA is TGTGCCAGCAGCTTGGACAACTCTGGGGCCAACGTCCTGACTTTC.

This clonotype was seen a few times. The chain has TRBV20-1 and TRBJ2-7; D gene uncertain. V dropped 6 bases and J dropped 2 bases, with 14 bases sitting between them. The CDR3 loop spans 13 amino acids. The germline gives CDR1 DFQATT, CDR2 SNEGSKA (reference sequence). CDR3 sequence reads: CSALIGHTYEQYF. The DNA of the CDR3 is TGCAGTGCCCTAATCGGGCATACCTACGAGCAGTACTTC.

The rearrangement joins TRBV12-3 or TRBV12-4 to TRBJ2-3; TRBD2 matches 10 bases. V lost 5 bases to trimming and J lost 4 bases; unmatched junction nucleotides: 18. This CDR3 comprises 19 residues. The CDR3 nucleotides read TGTGCCAGCAGTCACTCCACATTGTTGGAGCGGGGGGGCTCAGATACGCAGTATTTT. Its protein product is CASSHSTLLERGGSDTQYF.

This clonotype has just one count. V gene TRBV7-3 combines with J gene TRBJ2-7, with D possibly being TRBD1 or TRBD2 (6 bases each). CDR1 SGHTA and CDR2 FQGTGA come from the germline V gene. The CDR3 totals 15 residues. With 4 bases removed from V and 1 base from J, the gap between germline ends came to 14 bases. CDR3 nucleotide sequence: TGTGCCAGCAGCTCCATCGGGGGCACTTCCTACGAGCAGTACTTC. Translation: CASSSIGGTSYEQYF.

In this sample, this clonotype turned up a few times. The chain has TRBV20-1 and TRBJ1-6; no reliable D call. The CDR3 has 12 residues. Germline assignment: CDR1 DFQATT and CDR2 SNEGSKA (reference sequence). The V end was cut by 4 bases, the J end by 7 bases, with 8 bases between. The CDR3 sequence is CSATRSNSPLHF. The CDR3, as DNA: TGCAGTGCTACACGTAGCAATTCACCCCTCCACTTT.